This TCR beta chain was identified during a study of blood T cell repertoires in COVID-19. About the research overall: The samples span acute and convalescent COVID-19 from the United States, Italy and Spain.

This clone came up once. The data were produced by immunoSEQ multiplex PCR, yet TCRdb's version contains in-frame clones alone and is incomplete. The data contain roughly 200,000 clones, more than 80% of them singletons. The CDR3 extends over 16 amino acids. Germline V gene sequence: CDR1 GTSNPN, CDR2 SVGIG (reference sequence). The V end lost 3 bases, the J end lost 2 bases, and 19 bases lay between the germline ends. Participant ages covered about 18 to 89 years across about two dozen US areas. Either two negative PCRs, clearance, or symptom resolution qualified Cohort 3 donors as recovered. The origin of this receptor is a man aged 25-45 years who had recovered from COVID-19. The chain joins TRBV30 to TRBJ1-1, with D perhaps TRBD1 (5 bases). Sequencing was done on a sample of PBMCs or T cells enriched from blood (not recorded which). The CDR3 reads CAWSPRLTVLNTEAFF. CDR3 DNA: TGTGCCTGGAGCCCCCGTTTGACAGTCCTAAACACTGAAGCTTTCTTT.